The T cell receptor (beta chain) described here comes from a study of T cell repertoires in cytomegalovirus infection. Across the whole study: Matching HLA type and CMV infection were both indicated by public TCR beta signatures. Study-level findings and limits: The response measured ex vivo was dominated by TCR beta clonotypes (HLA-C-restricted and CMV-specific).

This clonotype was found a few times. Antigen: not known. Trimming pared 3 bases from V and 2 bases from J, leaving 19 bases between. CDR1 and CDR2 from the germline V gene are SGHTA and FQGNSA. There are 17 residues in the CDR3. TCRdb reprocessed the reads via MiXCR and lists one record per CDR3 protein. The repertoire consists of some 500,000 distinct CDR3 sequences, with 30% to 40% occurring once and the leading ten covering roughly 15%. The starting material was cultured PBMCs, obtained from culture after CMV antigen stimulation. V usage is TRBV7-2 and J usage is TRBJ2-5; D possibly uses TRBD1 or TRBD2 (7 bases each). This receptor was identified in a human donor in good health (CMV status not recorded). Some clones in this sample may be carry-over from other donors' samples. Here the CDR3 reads CASSFGGVGGWQETQYF. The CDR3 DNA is TGTGCCAGCAGCTTTGGGGGGGTAGGGGGCTGGCAAGAGACCCAGTACTTC.